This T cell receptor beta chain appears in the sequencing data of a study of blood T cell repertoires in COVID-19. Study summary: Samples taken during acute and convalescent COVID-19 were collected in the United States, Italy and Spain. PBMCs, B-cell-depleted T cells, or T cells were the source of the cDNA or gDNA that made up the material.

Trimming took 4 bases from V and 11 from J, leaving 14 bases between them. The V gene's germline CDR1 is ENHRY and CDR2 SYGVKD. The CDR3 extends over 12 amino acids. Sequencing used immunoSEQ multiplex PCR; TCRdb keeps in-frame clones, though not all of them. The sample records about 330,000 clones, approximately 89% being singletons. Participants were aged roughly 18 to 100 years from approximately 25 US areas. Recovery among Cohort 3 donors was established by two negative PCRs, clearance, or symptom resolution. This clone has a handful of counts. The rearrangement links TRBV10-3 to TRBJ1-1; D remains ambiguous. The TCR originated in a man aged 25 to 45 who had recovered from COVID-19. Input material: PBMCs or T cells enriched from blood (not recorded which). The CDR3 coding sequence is TGTGCCATCAGTGCGGGAGGCGGAGAGGCTTTCTTT. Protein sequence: CAISAGGGEAFF.